Given below is one T cell receptor (beta chain) in context. Libraries were prepared by immunoSEQ multiplex PCR; TCRdb keeps only in-frame clonotypes and omits some of them. Of around 140,000 clones in the sample, approximately 87% were seen once. Germline CDR1 reads LNHDA; CDR2 reads SQIVND (reference sequence). V was shortened by 6 bases and J by 4 bases, with 12 bases between the two germline ends. This CDR3 region has 13 residues. This entry belongs to a study of blood T cell repertoires in COVID-19. Study overall: Spain, Italy and the United States supplied samples that represented acute and convalescent COVID-19.

Sequencing was performed on peripheral blood. The TCR was taken from a man between 50 and 59 years old who had recovered from COVID-19. This chain uses TRBV19 with TRBJ2-5; D might be TRBD2 (7 bases). The DNA of the CDR3 is TGTGCCAGTAGAGGGGGGGGTAGAGAGACCCAGTACTTC. As protein: CASRGGGRETQYF. Combining the CDR3 with reference TRBV19 and TRBJ2-5 gives the whole variable domain DGGITQSPKYLFRKEGQNVTLSCEQNLNHDAMYWYRQDPGQGLRLIYYSQIVNDFQKGDIAEGYSVSREKKESFPLTVTSAQKNPTAFYLCASRGGGRETQYFGPGTRLLVL.